In its sample, the clone carrying this T cell receptor (beta chain) was seen a few times. The gene names here belong to mouse. The read finishes 4 residues shy of the CDR3 end, and the germline J gene is used to complete it. Sequencing templates came from extracted RNA that was reverse transcribed into cDNA. Repertoires were generated with immunoSEQ multiplex PCR, while TCRdb's copy carries only in-frame clones and drops some. This sample has 200,000 to 300,000 clones and no singletons, with approximately 1.2% in the ten largest. This sample is drawn from a study of CD8+ T cells in alopecia areata. Study-level background: Graft recipients were roughly 7-11-week-old female C3H/HeJ mice, and donor skin originated from roughly 6-12-month-old C3H/HeJ mice with spontaneous alopecia.

CDR1 and CDR2 (germline): NNHDY, SYVADS. The CDR3 covers 12 residues. V was cut by 7 bases and J by 4 bases, with 11 bases left in between. A panel of CD4, CD8alpha, NKG2D, NKG2ACE and other markers served to sort pooled cutaneous lymph node cells. This chain links TRBV13-3 with TRBJ1-1; TRBD1 might be the D (6 bases). This TCR was sampled from a C3H/HeJ mouse with alopecia areata. MHC haplotype of the mouse line: H2-k. Sequencing was performed on CD4+ T cells sorted from a lymph node. Partial CDR3 DNA: TGTGCCAGCGCAACAGGGTTCACA. Its protein product is CASATGFT. The complete CDR3 sequence is CASATGFTEVFF.